This T cell receptor beta chain was observed in a study of early T cells in non-severe SARS-CoV-2 infection. Between the trimmed V and J ends, which lost 4 bases and 4 bases, there was a span of 16 bases. CDR3 size: 14 residues. Germline-derived CDR1 and CDR2 are DFQATT and SNEGSKA (reference sequence). This clonotype was observed many times. Individually, cDNA molecules had unique molecular identifiers attached to them. TCRdb re-analysed the 5' RACE reads in MiXCR, keeping a single row per CDR3 protein. The table shows 25,000 to 30,000 distinct CDR3 sequences, with about 5.8% occurring only once. The chain is built from TRBV20-1 and TRBJ1-2, with D tentatively TRBD1 (6 bases). The sample consisted of whole blood. The clonotype comes from an adult who was a healthcare worker with PCR-confirmed SARS-CoV-2 infection or an uninfected control (not recorded which). The CDR3 DNA reads TGCAGTGCTATACCCCCCCAGGGGACCTATGGCTACACCTTC. Protein product: CSAIPPQGTYGYTF.